The 7 T cell receptor beta chains in this list originate from one sample, sequenced in a study of beta chain features in type 1 diabetes. Sequencing targeted expressed TCRB transcripts, as all isolated RNA had been reverse transcribed. Assay: immunoSEQ multiplex PCR; the TCRdb copy retains only in-frame clones and omits some. The sample carries around 400,000 clones, about 16% recorded once. The specimen was naive CD4+ T cells from blood. The receptors stem from a woman between 18 and 29 years old in good health.

This clone was detected a few times. The chain couples TRBV4-2 to TRBJ2-3, with 7 positions matching TRBD2. Germline CDR1 and CDR2: LGHNA and YNFKEQ. The V and J ends lost 2 bases and 2 bases, in that order; junction bases with no gene match: 7. This CDR3 has 16 residues. CDR3 in DNA: TGTGCCAGCAGCCAACCGGGACTAAGATACACAGATACGCAGTATTTT. It is translated as CASSQPGLRYTDTQYF.

This clone was recorded a few times. The CDR3 bases are TGTGCCAGCAGCTTAACCAGCGGGGGCTATGGCTACACCTTC. It yields the protein CASSLTSGGYGYTF. This sequence joins TRBV7-9 and TRBJ1-2, with D possibly being TRBD1 (5 bases). Trimming stripped 2 bases from V and 4 bases from J, with 11 bases between. This CDR3 is 14 amino acids long. CDR1 and CDR2 from the germline V gene are SEHNR and FQNEAQ (reference sequence).

The chain uses TRBV29-1 and TRBJ2-7; 7 bases match TRBD1. CDR3 size: 14 residues. The germline V gene encodes CDR1 SQVTM and CDR2 ANQGSEA. V shed 5 bases, J shed 5 bases, and the junction held 12 bases outside the gene matches. CDR3 amino acids: CSVSSDRLVHEQYF. The CDR3 bases are TGCAGCGTTTCTTCGGACAGGCTGGTCCACGAGCAGTACTTC.

V is TRBV7-2 and J is TRBJ1-1, with 8 bases lining up with TRBD1. The CDR3 is made up of 14 amino acids. The V gene's germline CDR1 is SGHTA and CDR2 FQGNSA. After removal of 5 bases from V and 5 bases from J, the junction contained 7 bases not matched to a gene. In DNA, the CDR3 is TGTGCCAGCAGCCCCGACAGGGGAGGGACTGAAGCTTTCTTT. This encodes CASSPDRGGTEAFF.

The chain uses TRBV9 and TRBJ2-3; 13 nucleotides align to TRBD2. CDR3 length: 17 amino acids. V shed 3 bases, J shed 6 bases, and the junction held 10 bases outside the gene matches. CDR1 SGDLS and CDR2 YYNGEE come from the germline V gene. DNA for the CDR3: TGTGCCAGCAGCGCGGTACTAGCGGGAGGGCCCCCCGATACGCAGTATTTT. This encodes CASSAVLAGGPPDTQYF. Together with reference TRBV9 and TRBJ2-3, the CDR3 gives the full variable domain: DSGVTQTPKHLITATGQRVTLRCSPRSGDLSVYWYQQSLDQGLQFLIQYYNGEERAKGNILERFSAQQFPDLHSELNLSSLELGDSALYFCASSAVLAGGPPDTQYFGPGTRLTVL.

This clone was detected a few times. The chain joins TRBV29-1 to TRBJ2-7; 7 bases align to TRBD1. Germline V gene lookup returns CDR1 SQVTM and CDR2 ANQGSEA. This CDR3 has 13 amino acids. The ends lost 1 base at V and 6 bases at J; junction bases unmatched: 6. Here the CDR3 reads CSVEAVPGGEQYF. The CDR3 DNA is TGCAGCGTTGAAGCGGTGCCAGGGGGCGAGCAGTACTTC.

This clone turned up a few times. The rearrangement uses TRBV29-1 and TRBJ2-7; maybe TRBD2 (5 bases). This CDR3 has 13 amino acids. Trimming removed 2 bases from V and 4 bases from J, with 12 bases in between. CDR1 SQVTM and CDR2 ANQGSEA come from the germline V gene. The CDR3 here is CSVERSGEYEQYF. CDR3 DNA: TGCAGCGTTGAACGGTCCGGGGAGTACGAGCAGTACTTC.